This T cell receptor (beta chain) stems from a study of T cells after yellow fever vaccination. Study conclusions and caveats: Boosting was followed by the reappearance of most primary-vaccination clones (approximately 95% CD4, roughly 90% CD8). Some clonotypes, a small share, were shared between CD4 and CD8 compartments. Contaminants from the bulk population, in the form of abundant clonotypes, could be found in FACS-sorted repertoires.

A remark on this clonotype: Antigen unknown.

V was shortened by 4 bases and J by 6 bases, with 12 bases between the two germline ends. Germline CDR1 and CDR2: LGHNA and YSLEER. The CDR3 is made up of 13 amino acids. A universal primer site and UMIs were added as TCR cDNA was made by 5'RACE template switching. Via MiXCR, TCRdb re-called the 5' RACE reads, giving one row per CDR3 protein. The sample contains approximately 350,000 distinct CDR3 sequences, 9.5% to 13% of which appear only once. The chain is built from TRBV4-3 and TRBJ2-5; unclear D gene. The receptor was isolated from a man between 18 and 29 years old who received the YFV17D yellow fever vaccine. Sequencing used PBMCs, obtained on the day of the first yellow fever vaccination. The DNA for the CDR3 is TGCGCCAGCAGCCCCAGCCCCTGGAAGACCCAGTACTTC. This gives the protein CASSPSPWKTQYF.